This TCR beta chain appears in the sequencing data of a study of blood T cell repertoires in COVID-19. V shed 6 bases and J 7 bases; nucleotides not matched to a gene: 15. Germline V lookup: CDR1 SNHLY, CDR2 FYNNEI. The CDR3 consists of 18 residues. The method was immunoSEQ multiplex PCR; TCRdb's version includes in-frame clones alone and lacks a portion of them. This table has 150,000 to 200,000 clones, roughly 80% appearing once. Across fewer than 25 US areas, participants ranged in age from about 18 to 90 years. This sequence was found in a man aged 50 to 60 who had recovered from COVID-19. The gene calls are TRBV2 and TRBJ2-1, with 13 bases identical to TRBD2. The sequencing input was PBMCs or T cells enriched from blood (not recorded which). The CDR3, as DNA: TGTGCCAGCAGGGGGGGTCTGACTAGCGGGAGGTTTGGGAATGAGCAGTTCTTC. Translating gives CASRGGLTSGRFGNEQFF.